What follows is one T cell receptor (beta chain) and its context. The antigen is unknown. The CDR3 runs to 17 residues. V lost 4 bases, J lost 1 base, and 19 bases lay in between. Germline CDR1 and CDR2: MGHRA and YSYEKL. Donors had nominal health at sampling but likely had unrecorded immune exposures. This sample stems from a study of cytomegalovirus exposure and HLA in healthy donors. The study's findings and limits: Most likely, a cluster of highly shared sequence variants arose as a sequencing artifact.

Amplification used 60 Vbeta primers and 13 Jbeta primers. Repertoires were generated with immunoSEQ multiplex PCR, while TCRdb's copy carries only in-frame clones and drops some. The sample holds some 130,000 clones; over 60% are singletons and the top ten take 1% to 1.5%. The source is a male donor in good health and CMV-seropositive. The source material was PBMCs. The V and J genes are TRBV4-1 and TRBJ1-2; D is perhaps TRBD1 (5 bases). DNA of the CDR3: TGCGCCAGCAGCCTTTCGCCCCCCCAGGGTGATAACTATGGCTACACCTTC. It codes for CASSLSPPQGDNYGYTF.